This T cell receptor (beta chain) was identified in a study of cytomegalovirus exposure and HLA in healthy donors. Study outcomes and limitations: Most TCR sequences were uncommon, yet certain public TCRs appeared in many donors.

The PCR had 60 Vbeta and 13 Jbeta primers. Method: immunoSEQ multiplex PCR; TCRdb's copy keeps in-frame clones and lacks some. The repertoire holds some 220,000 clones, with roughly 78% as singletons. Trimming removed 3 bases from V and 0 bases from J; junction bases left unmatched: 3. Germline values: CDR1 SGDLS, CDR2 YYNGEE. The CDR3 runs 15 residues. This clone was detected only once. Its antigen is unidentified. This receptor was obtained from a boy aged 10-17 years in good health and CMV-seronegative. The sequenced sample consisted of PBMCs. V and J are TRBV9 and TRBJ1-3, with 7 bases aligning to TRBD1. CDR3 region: CASSEGQYSGNTIYF. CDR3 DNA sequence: TGTGCCAGCAGCGAGGGACAGTACTCTGGAAACACCATATATTTT.